Below, 22 T cell receptor beta chains from the same sample are listed, as sequenced in a study of T-cell memory formation after mild COVID-19. Using its own MiXCR run on the 5' RACE reads, TCRdb lists one record per CDR3 protein. The sample gives about 150,000 distinct CDR3 sequences, approximately 6% of which show up once; 2% to 2.5% is in the top ten. Specimen: PBMCs or a T cell subset sorted from them (not recorded which). These receptors all stem from an adult woman who had mild COVID-19 (a few samples of this study predate the infection). Cell type and time point are not known.

This clonotype is a singleton in its sample. The gene calls are TRBV12-3 or TRBV12-4 and TRBJ2-7, with 9 bases lining up with TRBD2. Trimming removed 6 bases from V and 6 bases from J; junction bases left unmatched: 6. This CDR3 is built from 13 residues. In DNA form, the CDR3 reads TGTGCCAGCAGCATAGCGGGGGAGGGCGAGCAGTACTTC. It codes for CASSIAGEGEQYF.

This clonotype was counted between two and nine times. This chain connects TRBV7-3 to TRBJ1-4; D gene uncertain. CDR1 is SGHTA, CDR2 FQGTGA, per germline. This CDR3 is built from 15 residues. V shed 1 base and J shed 0 bases, with 6 bases lying between them. CDR3 residues: CASSLMGATNEKLFF. The CDR3 DNA reads as TGTGCCAGCAGCTTAATGGGTGCAACTAATGAAAAACTGTTTTTT.

This clonotype has a count of ten or more. The chain employs TRBV7-2 and TRBJ2-7; D not resolved. CDR3 size: 13 residues. The germline V gene encodes CDR1 SGHTA and CDR2 FQGNSA. V lost 2 bases and J lost 7, with 12 bases in between. Here the CDR3 reads CASSLSSLWEQYF. CDR3 bases: TGTGCCAGCAGCTTATCCTCCCTCTGGGAGCAGTACTTC.

The J gene is TRBJ2-1, the V gene TRBV5-5, with D unclear. CDR3 size: 16 residues. Between the trimmed V and J ends, which lost 0 bases and 0 bases, there was a span of 10 bases. Germline CDR1 and CDR2: SGHKS and YYEKEE (reference sequence). The chain's CDR3 is CASSLVTPSSYNEQFF. CDR3 nucleotide sequence: TGTGCCAGCAGCTTGGTCACACCCAGCTCCTACAATGAGCAGTTCTTC.

This clonotype occurred many times. This chain uses TRBV7-6 with TRBJ2-2; TRBD2 matches 7 bases. V shed 4 bases, J shed 1 base, and the junction held 6 bases outside the gene matches. This CDR3 contains 16 residues. The germline V gene encodes CDR1 SGHVS and CDR2 FNYEAQ. CDR3 sequence (DNA): TGTGCCAGCAGCTCAGCGGGGCGGGGGAACACCGGGGAGCTGTTTTTT. It yields the protein CASSSAGRGNTGELFF.

In its sample, this clonotype was seen a few times. V gene TRBV5-1 combines with J gene TRBJ2-5; the D is unclear. The CDR3 runs 14 residues. Germline assignment: CDR1 SGHRS and CDR2 YFSETQ. Trimming took 3 bases from V and 0 from J, leaving 9 bases between them. Here the CDR3 DNA reads TGCGCCAGCAGCTCCCAGATTTACCAAGAGACCCAGTACTTC. It specifies CASSSQIYQETQYF.

This clonotype was seen a handful of times. The gene calls are TRBV12-3 or TRBV12-4 and TRBJ2-2; possible D gene TRBD1, 6 bases. The CDR3 is made up of 15 amino acids. V was pared by 7 bases and J by 4 bases, with 16 bases between. The CDR3 spells CASTQTQGPTGELFF. The CDR3 DNA reads as TGTGCCAGCACTCAGACGCAGGGGCCCACCGGGGAGCTGTTTTTT.

A word on this clonotype: This may stem from a read error, because a much larger clone lies one nucleotide away. This rearrangement joins TRBV20-1 to TRBJ2-1; 8 positions match TRBD2. J lost 5 bases, V lost 2 bases, and 5 bases had no gene match. Germline-derived CDR1 and CDR2 are DFQATT and SNEGSKA (reference sequence). CDR3 length: 14 residues. The CDR3 loop reads CSARYSGVNNEQFF. The CDR3 DNA follows: TGCAGTGCTAGATATAGCGGGGTGAACAATGAGCAGTTCTTC.

There are many counts of this clonotype. The chain uses TRBV11-2 and TRBJ2-1; D is perhaps TRBD2 (5 bases). Per the germline V gene, CDR1 is SGHAT and CDR2 is FQNNGV. V shed 2 bases and J shed 3 bases, with 14 bases lying between them. The CDR3 is 16 amino acids. As DNA, the CDR3 is TGTGCCAGCAGCTTAATCGCGAGAGGGATCTACAATGAGCAGTTCTTC. Translated, it gives CASSLIARGIYNEQFF. The complete variable domain, with remaining parts taken from reference TRBV11-2 and TRBJ2-1, reads EAGVAQSPRYKIIEKRQSVAFWCNPISGHATLYWYQQILGQGPKLLIQFQNNGVVDDSQLPKDRFSAERLKGVDSTLKIQPAKLEDSAVYLCASSLIARGIYNEQFFGPGTRLTVL.

The chain combines TRBV6-2 or TRBV6-3 with TRBJ1-5, with a tentative D call TRBD1 (5 bases). CDR1 is MNHEY, CDR2 SVGEGT, per germline. This CDR3 has 14 amino acids. Trimming removed 4 bases from V and 8 bases from J, with 15 bases in between. The CDR3 region has the DNA TGTGCCAGCAGTTCCCAGATGGGACGCAAGCCCCAGCATTTT. Translated: CASSSQMGRKPQHF.

This clonotype was counted many times. V gene TRBV29-1 combines with J gene TRBJ2-5; D uncertain. Trimming left V 6 bases short and J 1 base short, with 24 bases between. This CDR3 has 17 amino acids. Germline-derived CDR1 and CDR2 are SQVTM and ANQGSEA. CDR3 nucleotides: TGCAGCGTAAGAGTGGGCGCGGTGATTGGTAGCCAAGAGACCCAGTACTTC. Protein sequence: CSVRVGAVIGSQETQYF.

This clonotype was seen at least ten times. The chain joins TRBV4-1 to TRBJ1-2, with D tentatively TRBD1 (6 bases). This CDR3 is 15 amino acids long. Deletions cut 0 bases from V and 7 bases from J, with 15 bases between. Germline V CDR1 and CDR2: MGHRA, YSYEKL. CDR3 residues: CASSQEAGVSGGYTF. The CDR3 region has the DNA TGCGCCAGCAGCCAAGAAGCAGGGGTTAGTGGTGGCTACACCTTC.

This clonotype was detected only a few times. V gene TRBV12-3 or TRBV12-4 combines with J gene TRBJ1-3; D call uncertain. There are 15 residues in the CDR3. The V and J ends lost 0 bases and 0 bases respectively, with 6 bases between them. The CDR3 nucleotides are TGTGCCAGCAGTTTAGCAACAGTCTCTGGAAACACCATATATTTT. Protein product: CASSLATVSGNTIYF.

This clonotype was recorded at least ten times. The chain employs TRBV7-2 and TRBJ2-5; D possibly corresponds to TRBD2 (6 bases). Trimming took 2 bases from V and 2 from J, leaving 21 bases between them. The CDR3 extends over 18 amino acids. The V gene's germline CDR1 is SGHTA and CDR2 FQGNSA. CDR3 bases: TGTGCCAGCAGCTTACCGAACATTCCGGGACTGAGTCAAGAGACCCAGTACTTC. The encoded protein is CASSLPNIPGLSQETQYF. The whole variable domain, filled in from reference TRBV7-2 and TRBJ2-5, reads GAGVSQSPSNKVTEKGKDVELRCDPISGHTALYWYRQSLGQGLEFLIYFQGNSAPDKSGLPSDRFSAERTGGSVSTLTIQRTQQEDSAVYLCASSLPNIPGLSQETQYFGPGTRLLVL.

The rearrangement uses TRBV24-1 and TRBJ2-1; D is possibly TRBD2 (6 bases). Germline V gene data show CDR1 as KGHDR and CDR2 as SFDVKD. Trimming took off 2 bases at V and 0 bases at J, with 10 bases between the two ends. This CDR3 has 16 amino acids. In DNA form, the CDR3 reads TGTGCCACCAGTGATTCTGGCGGGGTCTCCTACAATGAGCAGTTCTTC. Translated, it gives CATSDSGGVSYNEQFF.

The rearrangement uses TRBV2 and TRBJ2-5, with a tentative D call TRBD2 (6 bases). Trimming took 4 bases from V and 1 from J, leaving 16 bases between them. The CDR3 has 16 amino acids. The germline CDR1 and CDR2 sequences are SNHLY and FYNNEI. CDR3 sequence (DNA): TGTGCCAGCAGTGGCGGGAATAGCTTTTTCCAAGAGACCCAGTACTTC. Residues: CASSGGNSFFQETQYF.

This clonotype was seen many times. This sequence joins TRBV24-1 and TRBJ2-1; the D gene is possibly TRBD2 (6 bases). Per the germline V gene, CDR1 is KGHDR and CDR2 is SFDVKD. Between the trimmed V and J ends, which lost 1 base and 12 bases, there was a span of 15 bases. There are 14 residues in the CDR3. CDR3 sequence (DNA): TGTGCCACCAGTGATTTAGTAGCGGCCCCGTCGCAGTTCTTC. This sequence encodes CATSDLVAAPSQFF.

Ten or more counts support this clonotype. This chain joins TRBV7-6 and TRBJ2-7; 15 bases are shared with TRBD2. The CDR3 spans 17 residues. V was pared by 4 bases and J by 6 bases, with 10 bases of the junction left unmatched. Per germline, CDR1 SGHVS and CDR2 FNYEAQ. CDR3 protein: CASSSWTSGGAVLEQYF. The CDR3 coding sequence is TGTGCCAGCAGCTCCTGGACTAGCGGGGGGGCCGTACTCGAGCAGTACTTC.

This clonotype was seen repeatedly, ten times or more. The chain combines TRBV12-3 or TRBV12-4 with TRBJ2-2; the D call may be TRBD1 or TRBD2 (5 bases each). V was trimmed by 4 bases and J by 0 bases, leaving 15 bases between them. CDR3 length: 17 residues. In DNA form, the CDR3 reads TGTGCCAGCAGTTCCCGAGGGACCTCCGCGAACACCGGGGAGCTGTTTTTT. Its translation: CASSSRGTSANTGELFF.

This clonotype was seen repeatedly, ten times or more. V usage is TRBV24-1 and J usage is TRBJ2-1; either TRBD1 or TRBD2 may fit D (5 bases each). This CDR3 spans 15 amino acids. From germline, CDR1 is KGHDR and CDR2 SFDVKD. Trimming left V 3 bases short and J 7 bases short, with 15 bases between. CDR3 region: CATSDPLNGGNEQFF. CDR3 sequence (DNA): TGTGCCACCAGTGATCCCCTTAATGGGGGTAATGAGCAGTTCTTC.

This clonotype was counted between two and nine times. The genes are TRBV6-2 or TRBV6-3 and TRBJ2-7; D call uncertain. Germline lookup yields CDR1 MNHEY and CDR2 SVGEGT. This CDR3 region has 12 residues. Trimming removed 4 bases from V and 5 bases from J, with 9 bases in between. The CDR3 nucleotides are TGTGCCAGCAGTTCCTGGTACAACGAGCAGTACTTC. Its translation is CASSSWYNEQYF.

This clonotype was seen at least ten times. This chain joins TRBV12-3 or TRBV12-4 and TRBJ1-2, with 9 bases identical to TRBD1. Losses at the gene ends were 6 bases for V and 4 bases for J; bases not matched to a gene: 6. The CDR3 is 14 residues long. This chain's CDR3 is CASSAGTGTYGYTF. CDR3 in DNA: TGTGCCAGCAGCGCCGGGACAGGGACCTATGGCTACACCTTC.